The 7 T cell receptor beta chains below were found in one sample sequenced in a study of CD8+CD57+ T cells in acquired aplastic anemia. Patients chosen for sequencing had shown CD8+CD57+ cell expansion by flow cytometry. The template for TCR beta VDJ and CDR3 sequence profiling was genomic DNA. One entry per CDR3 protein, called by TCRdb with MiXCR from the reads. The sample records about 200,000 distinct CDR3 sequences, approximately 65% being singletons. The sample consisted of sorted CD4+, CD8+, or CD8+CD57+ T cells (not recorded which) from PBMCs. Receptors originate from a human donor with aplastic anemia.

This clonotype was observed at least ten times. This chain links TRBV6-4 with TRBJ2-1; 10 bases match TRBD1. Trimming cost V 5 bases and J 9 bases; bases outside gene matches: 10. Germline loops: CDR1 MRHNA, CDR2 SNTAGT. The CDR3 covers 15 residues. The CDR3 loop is CASSPGQGTPTEQFF. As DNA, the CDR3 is TGTGCCAGCAGTCCGGGACAGGGGACGCCGACTGAGCAGTTCTTC.

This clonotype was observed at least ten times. CDR3 DNA: TGTGCCATCCCCCGACTCGGCTCTGGGGCCAACGTCCTGACTTTC. Its translation: CAIPRLGSGANVLTF. This chain uses TRBV10-3 with TRBJ2-6; the D is unclear. The CDR3 length is 15 residues. The V gene lost 8 bases and the J gene lost 0 bases, with 11 bases spanning the gap. From germline, CDR1 is ENHRY and CDR2 SYGVKD.

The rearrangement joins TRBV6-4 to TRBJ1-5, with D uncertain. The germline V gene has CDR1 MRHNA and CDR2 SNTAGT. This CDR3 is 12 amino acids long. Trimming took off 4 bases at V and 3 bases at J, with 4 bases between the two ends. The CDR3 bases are TGTGCCAGCAGTGTCGTCAATCAGCCCCAGCATTTT. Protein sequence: CASSVVNQPQHF.

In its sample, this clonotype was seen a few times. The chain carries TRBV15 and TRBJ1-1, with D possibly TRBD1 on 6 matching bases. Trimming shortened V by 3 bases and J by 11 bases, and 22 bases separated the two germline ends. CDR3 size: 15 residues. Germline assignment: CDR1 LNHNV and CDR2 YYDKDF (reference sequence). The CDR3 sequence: CATSRDSAGKPKAFF. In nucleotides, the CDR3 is TGTGCCACCAGCAGGGACAGCGCTGGGAAGCCAAAGGCTTTCTTT.

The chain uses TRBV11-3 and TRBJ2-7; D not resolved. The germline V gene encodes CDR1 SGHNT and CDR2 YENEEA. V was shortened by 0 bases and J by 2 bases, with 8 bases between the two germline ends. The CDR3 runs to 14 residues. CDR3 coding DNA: TGTGCCAGCAGCTTAGATGAGATTACCTACGAGCAGTACTTC. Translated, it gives CASSLDEITYEQYF. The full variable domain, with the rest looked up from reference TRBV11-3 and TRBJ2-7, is EAGVVQSPRYKIIEKKQPVAFWCNPISGHNTLYWYLQNLGQGPELLIRYENEEAVDDSQLPKDRFSAERLKGVDSTLKIQPAELGDSAVYLCASSLDEITYEQYFGPGTRLTVT.

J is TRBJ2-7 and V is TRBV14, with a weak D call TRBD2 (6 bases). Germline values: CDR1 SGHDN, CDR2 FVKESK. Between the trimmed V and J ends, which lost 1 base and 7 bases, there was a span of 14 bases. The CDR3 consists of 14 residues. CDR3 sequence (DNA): TGTGCCAGCAGCCAAGTCCAGCGGGCGAAAGAGCAGTACTTC. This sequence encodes CASSQVQRAKEQYF.

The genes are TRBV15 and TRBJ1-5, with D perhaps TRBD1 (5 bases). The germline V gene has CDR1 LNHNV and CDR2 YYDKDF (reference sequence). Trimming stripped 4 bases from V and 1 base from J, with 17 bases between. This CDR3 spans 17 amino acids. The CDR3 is CATSKSLGAPSNQPQHF. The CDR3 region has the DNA TGTGCCACCAGCAAGTCCCTAGGGGCCCCCAGCAATCAGCCCCAGCATTTT.